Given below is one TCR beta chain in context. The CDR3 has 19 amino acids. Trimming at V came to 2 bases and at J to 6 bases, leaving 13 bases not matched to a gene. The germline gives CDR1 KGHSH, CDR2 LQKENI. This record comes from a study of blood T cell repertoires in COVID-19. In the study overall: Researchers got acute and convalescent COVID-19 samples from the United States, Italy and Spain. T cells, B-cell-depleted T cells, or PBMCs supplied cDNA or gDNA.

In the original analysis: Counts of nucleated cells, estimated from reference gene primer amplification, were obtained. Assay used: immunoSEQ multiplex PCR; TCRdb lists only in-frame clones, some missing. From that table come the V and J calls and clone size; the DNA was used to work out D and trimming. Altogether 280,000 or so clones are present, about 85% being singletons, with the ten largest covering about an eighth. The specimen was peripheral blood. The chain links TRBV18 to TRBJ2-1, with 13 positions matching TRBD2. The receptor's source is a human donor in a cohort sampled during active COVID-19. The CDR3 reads CASSPYTSGRALGVNEQFF. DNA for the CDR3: TGTGCCAGCTCACCATATACTAGCGGGAGGGCCTTAGGAGTCAATGAGCAGTTCTTC.